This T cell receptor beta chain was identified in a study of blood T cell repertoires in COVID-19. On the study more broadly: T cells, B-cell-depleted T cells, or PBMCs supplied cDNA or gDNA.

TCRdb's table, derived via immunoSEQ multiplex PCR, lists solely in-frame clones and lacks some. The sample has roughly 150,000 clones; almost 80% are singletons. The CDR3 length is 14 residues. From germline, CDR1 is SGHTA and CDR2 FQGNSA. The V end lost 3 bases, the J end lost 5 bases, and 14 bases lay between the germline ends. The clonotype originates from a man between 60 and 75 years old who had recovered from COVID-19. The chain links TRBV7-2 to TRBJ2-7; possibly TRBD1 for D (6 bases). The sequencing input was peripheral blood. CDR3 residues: CASSFRDTFNEQYF. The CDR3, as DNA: TGTGCCAGCAGCTTTCGGGACACCTTTAACGAGCAGTACTTC.